This T cell receptor beta chain was profiled in a study of blood T cell repertoires in COVID-19. This clone appeared once. Participant reports of clinical history set cohort assignment. V gave up 6 bases and J gave up 4 bases; unmatched junction bases: 11. This CDR3 region has 16 residues. The germline V gene has CDR1 MGHDK and CDR2 SYGVNS. The table came from immunoSEQ multiplex PCR; TCRdb's copy has only in-frame clones and leaves some out. The data show 250,000 to 350,000 clones, approximately 85% seen once. The receptor comes from a woman aged 25 to 39 who had recovered from COVID-19. This chain links TRBV25-1 with TRBJ1-2; TRBD1 matches at 10 bases. Sequenced material: PBMCs or T cells enriched from blood (not recorded which). The CDR3 here is CASRPTGTGAAYGYTF. The CDR3 region has the DNA TGTGCCAGCAGACCTACCGGGACAGGGGCCGCCTATGGCTACACCTTC.